This T cell receptor (beta chain) was sequenced for a study of technical replicates of blood from a few donors. Profiling relied on immunoSEQ multiplex PCR, and the TCRdb table lists in-frame clones only, not all of them. The table shows roughly 80,000 clones, with about 94% occurring only once. The germline V gene has CDR1 LNHDA and CDR2 SQIVND (reference sequence). V trimming: 2 bases; J trimming: 0 bases; junction bases outside the gene matches: 4. The CDR3 is made up of 16 amino acids. A single count supports this clone. This receptor was taken from a human donor in good health. This sequence joins TRBV19 and TRBJ1-5; 7 nucleotides agree with TRBD1. Sequenced sample: T cells isolated from PBMCs. As DNA, the CDR3 is TGTGCCAGTAGTATAAACAGGGGTGATAGCAATCAGCCCCAGCATTTT. Its translation: CASSINRGDSNQPQHF.